This T cell receptor beta chain was identified during a study of T-cell reconstitution after alpha-beta-depleted transplantation in children. This clonotype came up a few times. Unique molecular identifiers were incorporated into the prepared TCRbeta library. Using its own MiXCR run on the PCR reads, TCRdb lists one record per CDR3 protein. The table shows 350,000 to 450,000 distinct CDR3 sequences, with less than 15% occurring only once. CDR3 length equals 12 residues. The ends were cut back, 2 bases at V and 9 bases at J, with 11 bases in the middle. Germline CDR1 is SGDLS and CDR2 is YYNGEE. The source was PBMCs, collected from the stem cell graft. The chain carries TRBV9 and TRBJ1-2, with D perhaps matching TRBD1 (6 bases). The sequence was collected from a human donor who donated a stem cell graft to a child with Fanconi anemia. The CDR3 region has the DNA TGTGCCAGCAGCGTTGGGGACACTCGCTACACCTTC. It codes for CASSVGDTRYTF.